What follows describes a single TCR beta chain. No antigen is known for it. The protocol was immunoSEQ multiplex PCR, while the TCRdb copy is restricted to in-frame clones and leaves out a portion. This table holds 65,000 to 80,000 clones, approximately 90% found once. This entry is derived from a study of T cell responses to AZD1222 COVID-19 vaccine. General observations from the study: In a largely white British group with more females than males, clonal diversity was possibly underestimated.

The source was peripheral blood, collected 28 days after the second dose of the MenACWY control vaccine. The clonotype comes from an adult who received the MenACWY meningococcal vaccine as a control.

CDR3 amino acids: CASSGGQGGYGYTF. CDR3 in DNA: TGTGCCAGCAGCGGAGGACAGGGTGGCTATGGCTACACCTTC. The V and J genes are TRBV9 and TRBJ1-2; 8 nucleotides align to TRBD1. V gave up 3 bases and J gave up 4 bases; unmatched junction bases: 5. The CDR3 loop spans 14 amino acids. Per germline, CDR1 SGDLS and CDR2 YYNGEE.